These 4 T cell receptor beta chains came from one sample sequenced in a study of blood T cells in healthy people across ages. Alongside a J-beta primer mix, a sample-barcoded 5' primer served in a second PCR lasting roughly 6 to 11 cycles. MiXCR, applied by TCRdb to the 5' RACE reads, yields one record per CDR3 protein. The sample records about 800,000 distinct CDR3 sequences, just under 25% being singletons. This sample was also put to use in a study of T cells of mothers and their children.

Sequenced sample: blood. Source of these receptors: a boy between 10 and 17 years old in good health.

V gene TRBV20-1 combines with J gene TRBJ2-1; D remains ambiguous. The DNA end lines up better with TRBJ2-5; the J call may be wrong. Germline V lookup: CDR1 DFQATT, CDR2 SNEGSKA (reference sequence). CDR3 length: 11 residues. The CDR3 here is CSATLVVTQYF. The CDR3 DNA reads TGCAGTGCTACATTAGTTGTGACCCAGTACTTC.

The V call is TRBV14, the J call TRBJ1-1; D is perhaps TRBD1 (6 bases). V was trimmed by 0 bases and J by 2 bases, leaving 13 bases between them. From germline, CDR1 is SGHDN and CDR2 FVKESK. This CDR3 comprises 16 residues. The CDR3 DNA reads TGTGCCAGCAGCCAAGATTGGCAGGGGCCCAACACTGAAGCTTTCTTT. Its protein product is CASSQDWQGPNTEAFF.

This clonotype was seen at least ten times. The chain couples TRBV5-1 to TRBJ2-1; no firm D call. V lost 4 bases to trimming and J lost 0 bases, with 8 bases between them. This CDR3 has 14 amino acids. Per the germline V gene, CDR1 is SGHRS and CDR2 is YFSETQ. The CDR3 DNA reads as TGCGCCAGCAGCCCGCCAAGCTCCTACAATGAGCAGTTCTTC. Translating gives CASSPPSSYNEQFF.

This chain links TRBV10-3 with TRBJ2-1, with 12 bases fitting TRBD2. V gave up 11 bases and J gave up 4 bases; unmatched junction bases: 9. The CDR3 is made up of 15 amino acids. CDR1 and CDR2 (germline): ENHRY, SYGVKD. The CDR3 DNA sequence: TGTGCCGCTGGCCGACTAGCGGGAGCTTACAATGAGCAGTTCTTC. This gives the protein CAAGRLAGAYNEQFF.